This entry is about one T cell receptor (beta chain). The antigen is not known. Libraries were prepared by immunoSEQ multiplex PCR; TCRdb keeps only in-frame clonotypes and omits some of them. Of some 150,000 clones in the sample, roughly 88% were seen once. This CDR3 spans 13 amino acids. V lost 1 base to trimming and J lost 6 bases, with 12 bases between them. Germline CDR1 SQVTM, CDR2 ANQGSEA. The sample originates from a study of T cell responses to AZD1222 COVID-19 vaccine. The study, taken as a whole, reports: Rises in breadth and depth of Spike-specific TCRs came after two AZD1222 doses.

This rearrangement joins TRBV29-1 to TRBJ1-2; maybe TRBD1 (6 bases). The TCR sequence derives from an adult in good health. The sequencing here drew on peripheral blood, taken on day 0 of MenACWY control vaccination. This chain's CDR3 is CSVEAGGGDGYTF. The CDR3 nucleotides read TGCAGCGTTGAAGCTGGGGGCGGCGATGGCTACACCTTC.